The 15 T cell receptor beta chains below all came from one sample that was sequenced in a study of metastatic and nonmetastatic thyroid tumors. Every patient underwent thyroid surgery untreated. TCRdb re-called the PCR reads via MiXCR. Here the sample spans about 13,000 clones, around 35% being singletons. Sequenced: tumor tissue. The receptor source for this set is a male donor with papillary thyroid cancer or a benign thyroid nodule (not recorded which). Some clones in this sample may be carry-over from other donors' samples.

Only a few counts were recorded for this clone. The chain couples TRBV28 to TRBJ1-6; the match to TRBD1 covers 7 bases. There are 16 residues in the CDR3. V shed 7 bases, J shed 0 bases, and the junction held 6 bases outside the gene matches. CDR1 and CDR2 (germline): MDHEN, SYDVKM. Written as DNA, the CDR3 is TGTGCCAGCAAAACAGGGGCTAGCTCCTATAATTCACCCCTCCACTTT. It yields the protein CASKTGASSYNSPLHF.

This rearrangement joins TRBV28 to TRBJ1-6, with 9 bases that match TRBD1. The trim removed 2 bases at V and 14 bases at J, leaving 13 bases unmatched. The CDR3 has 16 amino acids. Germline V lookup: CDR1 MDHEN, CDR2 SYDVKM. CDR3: CASSLVRTGGIPALHF. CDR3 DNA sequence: TGTGCCAGCAGTTTAGTTCGTACAGGGGGCATTCCAGCCCTCCACTTT.

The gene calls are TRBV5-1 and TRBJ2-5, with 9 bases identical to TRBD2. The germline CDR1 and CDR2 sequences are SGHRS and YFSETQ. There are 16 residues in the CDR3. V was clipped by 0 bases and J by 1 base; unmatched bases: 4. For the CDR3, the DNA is TGCGCCAGCAGCTTGGGGGCGGGAGGGCCCCAAGAGACCCAGTACTTC. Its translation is CASSLGAGGPQETQYF.

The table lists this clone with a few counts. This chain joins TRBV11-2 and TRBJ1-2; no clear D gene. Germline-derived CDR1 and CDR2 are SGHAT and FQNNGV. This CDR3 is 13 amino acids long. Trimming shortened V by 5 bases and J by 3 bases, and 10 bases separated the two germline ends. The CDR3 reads CASSPSSHYGYTF. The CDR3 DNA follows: TGTGCCAGCAGCCCCAGCAGCCACTATGGCTACACCTTC.

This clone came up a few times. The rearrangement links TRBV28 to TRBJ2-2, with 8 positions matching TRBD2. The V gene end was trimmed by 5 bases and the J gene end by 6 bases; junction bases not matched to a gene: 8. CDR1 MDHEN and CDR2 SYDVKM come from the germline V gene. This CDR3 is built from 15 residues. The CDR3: CASSDDSGIAGELFF. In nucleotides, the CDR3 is TGTGCCAGCAGTGACGATAGCGGGATCGCCGGGGAGCTGTTTTTT.

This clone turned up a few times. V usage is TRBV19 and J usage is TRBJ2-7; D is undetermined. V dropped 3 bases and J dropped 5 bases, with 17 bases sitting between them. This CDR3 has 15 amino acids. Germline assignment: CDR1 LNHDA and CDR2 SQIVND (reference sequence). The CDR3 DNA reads TGTGCCAGTAGTATCTCTATGGCTACCCGCGACGAGCAGTACTTC. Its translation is CASSISMATRDEQYF.

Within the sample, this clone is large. CDR3 nucleotides: TGTGCCTGGAGTGTACATAGGGGTGAGCAGTACTTC. Encoded protein: CAWSVHRGEQYF. The chain combines TRBV30 with TRBJ2-7, with D tentatively TRBD1 (5 bases). CDR1 is GTSNPN, CDR2 SVGIG, per germline (reference sequence). The CDR3 has 12 amino acids. Trimming left V 0 bases short and J 7 bases short, with 10 bases between. The entire variable domain, with the rest obtained from reference TRBV30 and TRBJ2-7, is as follows: SQTIHQWPATLVQPVGSPLSLECTVEGTSNPNLYWYRQAAGRGLQLLFYSVGIGQISSEVPQNLSASRPQDRQFILSSKKLLLSDSGFYLCAWSVHRGEQYFGPGTRLTVT.

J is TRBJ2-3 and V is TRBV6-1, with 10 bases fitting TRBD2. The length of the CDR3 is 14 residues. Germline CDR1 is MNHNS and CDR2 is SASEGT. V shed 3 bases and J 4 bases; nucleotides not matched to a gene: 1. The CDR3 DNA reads TGTGCCAGCAGTGACAGCGGGGGGGCAGATACGCAGTATTTT. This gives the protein CASSDSGGADTQYF.

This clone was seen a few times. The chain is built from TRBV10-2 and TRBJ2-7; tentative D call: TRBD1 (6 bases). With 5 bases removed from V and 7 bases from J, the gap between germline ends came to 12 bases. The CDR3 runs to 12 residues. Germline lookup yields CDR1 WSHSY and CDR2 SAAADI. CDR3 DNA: TGCGCCAGCAGTTATTCAGGGACAGAGCAGTACTTC. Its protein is CASSYSGTEQYF.

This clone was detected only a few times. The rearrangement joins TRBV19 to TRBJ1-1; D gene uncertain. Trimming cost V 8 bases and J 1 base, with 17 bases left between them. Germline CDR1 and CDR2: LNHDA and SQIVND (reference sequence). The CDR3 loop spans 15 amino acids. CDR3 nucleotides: TGTGCCAGTCGTTTTTCGGAGGGAGGGAACACTGAAGCTTTCTTT. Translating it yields CASRFSEGGNTEAFF.

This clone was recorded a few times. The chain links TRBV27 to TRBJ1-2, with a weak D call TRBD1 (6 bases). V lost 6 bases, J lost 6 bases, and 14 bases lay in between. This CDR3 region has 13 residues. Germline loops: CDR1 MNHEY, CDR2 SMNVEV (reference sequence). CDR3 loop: CASRMGAFDGYTF. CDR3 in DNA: TGTGCCAGCAGAATGGGGGCCTTCGATGGCTACACCTTC.

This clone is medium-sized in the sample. CDR3 coding DNA: TGTGCCAGCAGCTTGGTGGGCTACGAGCAGTACTTC. It is translated as CASSLVGYEQYF. V and J are TRBV5-4 and TRBJ2-7; the D is unclear. Trimming removed 0 bases at V and 3 bases at J, with 4 bases between. The CDR3 contains 12 residues. Germline CDR1 and CDR2: SGHNT and YYREEE (reference sequence).

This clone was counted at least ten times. Here the CDR3 DNA reads TGTGCCAGCAGGGCCCTTCAGGGCTACGAGCAGTACTTC. Protein sequence: CASRALQGYEQYF. The chain joins TRBV2 to TRBJ2-7, with a possible D match to TRBD1 (5 bases). This CDR3 comprises 13 residues. Germline lookup yields CDR1 SNHLY and CDR2 FYNNEI. V was pared by 6 bases and J by 3 bases, with 12 bases between.

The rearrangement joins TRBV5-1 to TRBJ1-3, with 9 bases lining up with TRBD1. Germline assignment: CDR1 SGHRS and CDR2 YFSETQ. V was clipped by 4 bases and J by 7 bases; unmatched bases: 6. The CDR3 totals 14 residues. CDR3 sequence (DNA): TGCGCCAGCAGCATACAGACAGGGGGGAACACCATATATTTT. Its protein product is CASSIQTGGNTIYF.

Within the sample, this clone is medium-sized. The CDR3 sequence is CASSSPGGEKLFF. CDR3 in DNA: TGCGCCAGCAGCTCGCCGGGTGGTGAAAAACTGTTTTTT. The chain carries TRBV5-1 and TRBJ1-4; D is uncertain. Germline V gene sequence: CDR1 SGHRS, CDR2 YFSETQ. V dropped 3 bases and J dropped 7 bases, with 10 bases sitting between them. The CDR3 is made up of 13 amino acids.